This T cell receptor (beta chain) derives from a study of cytotoxic CD8 clonotypes in ibrutinib-treated CLL. Findings and limits, study-wide: Patients with sustained remission and those progressing were sampled at differing times. T-cell clonality at baseline went above that of age-matched healthy donors and rose and fell with circulating CD8+ T-cell counts.

Generated by immunoSEQ multiplex PCR, the TCRdb table keeps only in-frame clones and is missing some. The sample holds approximately 140,000 clones; around three quarters are singletons and the top ten take approximately 27%. Germline values: CDR1 MGHRA, CDR2 YSYEKL. V lost 4 bases, J lost 7 bases, and 9 bases stayed unmatched. This CDR3 has 14 residues. This clone was counted once. Its antigen is currently unknown. This sequence was found in a human donor with chronic lymphocytic leukemia. The chain carries TRBV4-1 and TRBJ2-7; the match to TRBD1 covers 8 bases. Sequenced here: PBMCs, sampled after 12 months of ibrutinib treatment. CDR3 in amino acids: CASSPRTGWVEQYF. CDR3 nucleotide sequence: TGCGCCAGCAGCCCACGGACAGGGTGGGTTGAGCAGTACTTC.